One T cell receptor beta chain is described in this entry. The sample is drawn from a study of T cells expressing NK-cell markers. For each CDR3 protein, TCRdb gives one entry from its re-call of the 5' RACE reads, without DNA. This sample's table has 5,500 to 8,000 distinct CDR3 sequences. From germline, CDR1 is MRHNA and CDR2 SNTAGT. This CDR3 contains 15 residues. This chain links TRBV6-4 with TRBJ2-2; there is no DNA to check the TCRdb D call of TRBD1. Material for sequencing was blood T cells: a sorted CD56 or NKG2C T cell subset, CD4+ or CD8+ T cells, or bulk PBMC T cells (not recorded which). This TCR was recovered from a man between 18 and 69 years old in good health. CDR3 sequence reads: CASSALAGETGELFF.